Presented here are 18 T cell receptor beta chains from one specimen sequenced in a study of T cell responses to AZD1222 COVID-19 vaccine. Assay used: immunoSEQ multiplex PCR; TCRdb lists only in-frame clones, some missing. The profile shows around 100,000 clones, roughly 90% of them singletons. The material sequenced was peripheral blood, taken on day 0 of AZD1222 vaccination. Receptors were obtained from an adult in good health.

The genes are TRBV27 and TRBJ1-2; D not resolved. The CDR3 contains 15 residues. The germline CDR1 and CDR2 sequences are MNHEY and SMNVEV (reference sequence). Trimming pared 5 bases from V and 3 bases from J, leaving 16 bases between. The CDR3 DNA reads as TGTGCCAGCAGTCTGCGGTACGGGAGCCACTATGGCTACACCTTC. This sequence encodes CASSLRYGSHYGYTF.

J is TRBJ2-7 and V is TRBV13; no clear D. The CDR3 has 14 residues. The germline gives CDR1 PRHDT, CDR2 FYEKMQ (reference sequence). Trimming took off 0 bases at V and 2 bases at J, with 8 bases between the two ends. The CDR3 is CASSLGRPTYEQYF. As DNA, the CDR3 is TGTGCCAGCAGCTTAGGCAGGCCTACCTACGAGCAGTACTTC.

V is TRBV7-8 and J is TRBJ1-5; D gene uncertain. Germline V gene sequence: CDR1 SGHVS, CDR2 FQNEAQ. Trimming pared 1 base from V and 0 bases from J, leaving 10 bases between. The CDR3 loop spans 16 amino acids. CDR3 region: CASSLVRFNSNQPQHF. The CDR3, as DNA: TGTGCCAGCAGCTTAGTGAGATTTAATAGCAATCAGCCCCAGCATTTT.

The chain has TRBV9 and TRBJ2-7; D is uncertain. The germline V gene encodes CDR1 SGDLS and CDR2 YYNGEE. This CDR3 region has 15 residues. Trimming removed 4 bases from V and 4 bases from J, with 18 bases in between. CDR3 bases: TGTGCCAGCAGCCCCTTTTTGGGCTCGGGTTACGAGCAGTACTTC. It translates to CASSPFLGSGYEQYF.

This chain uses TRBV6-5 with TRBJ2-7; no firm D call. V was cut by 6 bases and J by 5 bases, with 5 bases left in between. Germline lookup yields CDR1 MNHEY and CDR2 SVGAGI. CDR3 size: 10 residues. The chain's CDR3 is CASSHNEQYF. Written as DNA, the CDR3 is TGTGCCAGCAGCCACAACGAGCAGTACTTC.

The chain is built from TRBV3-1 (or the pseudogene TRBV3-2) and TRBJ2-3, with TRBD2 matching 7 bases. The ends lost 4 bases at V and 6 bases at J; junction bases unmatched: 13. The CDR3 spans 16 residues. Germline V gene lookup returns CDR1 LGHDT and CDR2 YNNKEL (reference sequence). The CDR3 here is CASSPALAEIYDTQYF. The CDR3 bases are TGTGCCAGCAGCCCAGCGCTAGCGGAGATATACGATACGCAGTATTTT.

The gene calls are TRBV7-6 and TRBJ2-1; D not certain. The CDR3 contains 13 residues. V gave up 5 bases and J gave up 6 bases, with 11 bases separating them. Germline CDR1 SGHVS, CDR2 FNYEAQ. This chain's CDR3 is CASSVEWGNEQFF. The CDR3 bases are TGTGCCAGCAGCGTCGAGTGGGGCAATGAGCAGTTCTTC.

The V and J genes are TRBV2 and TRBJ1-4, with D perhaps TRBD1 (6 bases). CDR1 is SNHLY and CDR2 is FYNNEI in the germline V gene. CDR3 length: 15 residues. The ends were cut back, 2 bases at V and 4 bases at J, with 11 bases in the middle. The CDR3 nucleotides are TGTGCCAGCAGTGAAAGCACAGGGTTTAATGAAAAACTGTTTTTT. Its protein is CASSESTGFNEKLFF. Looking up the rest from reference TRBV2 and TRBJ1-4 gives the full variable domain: EPEVTQTPSHQVTQMGQEVILRCVPISNHLYFYWYRQILGQKVEFLVSFYNNEISEKSEIFDDQFSVERPDGSNFTLKIRSTKLEDSAMYFCASSESTGFNEKLFFGSGTQLSVL.

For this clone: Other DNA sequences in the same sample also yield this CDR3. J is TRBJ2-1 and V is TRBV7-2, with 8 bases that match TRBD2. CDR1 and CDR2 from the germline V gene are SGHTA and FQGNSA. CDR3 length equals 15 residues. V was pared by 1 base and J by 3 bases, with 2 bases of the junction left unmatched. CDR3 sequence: CASSLGSGSYNEQFF. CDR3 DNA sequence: TGTGCCAGCAGCTTAGGAAGCGGGAGCTACAATGAGCAGTTCTTC.

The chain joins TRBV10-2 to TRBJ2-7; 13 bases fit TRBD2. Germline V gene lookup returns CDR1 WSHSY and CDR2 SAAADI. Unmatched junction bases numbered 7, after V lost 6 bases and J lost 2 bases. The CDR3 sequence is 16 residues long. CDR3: CASRDQGLAGTYEQYF. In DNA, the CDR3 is TGCGCCAGCAGGGATCAGGGACTAGCGGGAACCTACGAGCAGTACTTC.

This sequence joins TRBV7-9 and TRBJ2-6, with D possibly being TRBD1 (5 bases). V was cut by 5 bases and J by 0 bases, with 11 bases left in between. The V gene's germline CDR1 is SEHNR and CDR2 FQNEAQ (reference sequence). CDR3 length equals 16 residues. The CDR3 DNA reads TGTGCCAGCAGCGTTCCACAGGTCTCTGGGGCCAACGTCCTGACTTTC. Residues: CASSVPQVSGANVLTF.

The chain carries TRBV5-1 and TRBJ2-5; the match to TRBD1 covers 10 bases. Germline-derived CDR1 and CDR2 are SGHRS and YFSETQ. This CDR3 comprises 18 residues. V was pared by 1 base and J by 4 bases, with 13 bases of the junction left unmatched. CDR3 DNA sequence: TGCGCCAGCAGCTTGAATCCCGGGACAGGGGTGAGCGGAGAGACCCAGTACTTC. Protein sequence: CASSLNPGTGVSGETQYF. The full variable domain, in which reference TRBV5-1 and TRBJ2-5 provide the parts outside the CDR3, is KAGVTQTPRYLIKTRGQQVTLSCSPISGHRSVSWYQQTPGQGLQFLFEYFSETQRNKGNFPGRFSGRQFSNSRSEMNVSTLELGDSALYLCASSLNPGTGVSGETQYFGPGTRLLVL.

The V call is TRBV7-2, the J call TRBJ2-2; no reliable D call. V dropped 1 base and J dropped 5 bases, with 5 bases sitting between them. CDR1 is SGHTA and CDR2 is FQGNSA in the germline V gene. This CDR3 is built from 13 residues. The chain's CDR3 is CASSLVETGELFF. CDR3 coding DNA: TGTGCCAGCAGCTTAGTGGAAACCGGGGAGCTGTTTTTT.

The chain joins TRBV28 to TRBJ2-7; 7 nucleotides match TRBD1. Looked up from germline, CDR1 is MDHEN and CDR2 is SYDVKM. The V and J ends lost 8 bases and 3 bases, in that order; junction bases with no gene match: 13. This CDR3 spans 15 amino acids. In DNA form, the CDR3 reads TGTGCCAGCGTCCTAAAGGGACAGCGTCGCTACGAGCAGTACTTC. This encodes CASVLKGQRRYEQYF.

The CDR3 nucleotides read TGTGCCAGCAGTCCCTGGACAGGGGGAAAATATGGCTACACCTTC. It encodes CASSPWTGGKYGYTF. The V gene is TRBV27, the J gene TRBJ1-2; 10 bases are a match to TRBD1. Per the germline V gene, CDR1 is MNHEY and CDR2 is SMNVEV (reference sequence). The CDR3 extends over 15 amino acids. V shed 5 bases and J 5 bases; nucleotides not matched to a gene: 8.

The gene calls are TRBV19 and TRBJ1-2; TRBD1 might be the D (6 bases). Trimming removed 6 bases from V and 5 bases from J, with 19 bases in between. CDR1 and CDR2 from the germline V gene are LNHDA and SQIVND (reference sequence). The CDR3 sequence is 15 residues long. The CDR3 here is CASSPTLGGVYGYTF. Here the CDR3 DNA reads TGTGCCAGTAGCCCCACCTTAGGGGGGGTTTATGGCTACACCTTC.

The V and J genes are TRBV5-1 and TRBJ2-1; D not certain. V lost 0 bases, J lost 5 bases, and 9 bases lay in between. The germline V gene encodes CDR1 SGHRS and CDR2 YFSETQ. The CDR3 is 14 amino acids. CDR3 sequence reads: CASSLGTSHNEQFF. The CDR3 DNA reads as TGCGCCAGCAGCTTGGGGACCTCACACAATGAGCAGTTCTTC.

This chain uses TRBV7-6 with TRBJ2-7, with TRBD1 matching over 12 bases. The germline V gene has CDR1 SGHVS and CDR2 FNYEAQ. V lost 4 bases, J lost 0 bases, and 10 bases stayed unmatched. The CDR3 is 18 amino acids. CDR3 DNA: TGTGCCAGCAGCTCCGGGACAGGGGGCTCCATTAGCTCCTACGAGCAGTACTTC. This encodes CASSSGTGGSISSYEQYF.